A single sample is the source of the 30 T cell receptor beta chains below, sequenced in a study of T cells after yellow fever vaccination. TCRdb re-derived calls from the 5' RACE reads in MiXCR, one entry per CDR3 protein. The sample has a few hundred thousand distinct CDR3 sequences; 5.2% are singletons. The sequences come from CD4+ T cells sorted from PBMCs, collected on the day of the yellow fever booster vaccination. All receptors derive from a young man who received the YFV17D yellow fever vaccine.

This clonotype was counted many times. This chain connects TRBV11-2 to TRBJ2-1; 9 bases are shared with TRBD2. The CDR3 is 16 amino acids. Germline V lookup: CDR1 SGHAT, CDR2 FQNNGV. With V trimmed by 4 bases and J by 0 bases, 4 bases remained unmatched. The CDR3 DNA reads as TGTGCCAGCAGCTCCTTAGCGGGGGTCTCCTACAATGAGCAGTTCTTC. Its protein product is CASSSLAGVSYNEQFF.

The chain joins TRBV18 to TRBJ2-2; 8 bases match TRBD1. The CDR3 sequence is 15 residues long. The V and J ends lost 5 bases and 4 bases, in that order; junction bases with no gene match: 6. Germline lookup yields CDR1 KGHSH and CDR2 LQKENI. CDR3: CASSSYRGSTGELFF. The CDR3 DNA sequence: TGTGCCAGCTCATCATACAGGGGGAGCACCGGGGAGCTGTTTTTT.

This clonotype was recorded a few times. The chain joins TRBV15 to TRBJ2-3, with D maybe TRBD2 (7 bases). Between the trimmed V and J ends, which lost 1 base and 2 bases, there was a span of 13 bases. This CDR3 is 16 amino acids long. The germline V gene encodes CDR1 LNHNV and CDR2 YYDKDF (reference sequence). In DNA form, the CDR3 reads TGTGCCACCAGCAGAGGAGGAGGGGGGGTCACAGATACGCAGTATTTT. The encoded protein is CATSRGGGGVTDTQYF.

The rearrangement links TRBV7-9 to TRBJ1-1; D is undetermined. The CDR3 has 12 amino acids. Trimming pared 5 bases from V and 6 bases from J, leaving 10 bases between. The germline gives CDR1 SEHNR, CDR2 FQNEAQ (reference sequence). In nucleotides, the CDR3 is TGTGCCAGCAGCCCACCTCCATCTGAAGCTTTCTTT. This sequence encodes CASSPPPSEAFF.

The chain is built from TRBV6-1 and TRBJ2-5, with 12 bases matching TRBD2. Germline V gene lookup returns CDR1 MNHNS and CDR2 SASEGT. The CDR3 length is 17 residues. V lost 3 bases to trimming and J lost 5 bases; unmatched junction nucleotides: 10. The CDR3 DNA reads TGTGCCAGCAGTGAGGGAGGCCTAGCGGGGGGGCTCGAGACCCAGTACTTC. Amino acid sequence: CASSEGGLAGGLETQYF.

CDR3 in amino acids: CASIPMAVTLGELFF. The CDR3 DNA follows: TGTGCCAGCATCCCGATGGCAGTTACCCTCGGGGAGCTGTTTTTT. This chain connects TRBV7-2 to TRBJ2-2; the D is unclear. Germline CDR1 reads SGHTA; CDR2 reads FQGNSA. V was cut by 7 bases and J by 7 bases, with 19 bases left in between. This CDR3 region has 15 residues.

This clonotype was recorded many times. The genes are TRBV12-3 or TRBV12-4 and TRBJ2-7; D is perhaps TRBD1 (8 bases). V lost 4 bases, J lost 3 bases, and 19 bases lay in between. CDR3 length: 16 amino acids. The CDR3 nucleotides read TGTGCCAGCAGTTCATTAGGACAGGGACTATTCTACGAGCAGTACTTC. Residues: CASSSLGQGLFYEQYF.

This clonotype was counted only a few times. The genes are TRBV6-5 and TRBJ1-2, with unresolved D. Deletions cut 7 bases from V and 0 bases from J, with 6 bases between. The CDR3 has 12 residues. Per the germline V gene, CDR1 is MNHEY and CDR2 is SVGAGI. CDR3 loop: CASIGPNYGYTF. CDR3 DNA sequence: TGTGCCAGCATTGGACCTAACTATGGCTACACCTTC.

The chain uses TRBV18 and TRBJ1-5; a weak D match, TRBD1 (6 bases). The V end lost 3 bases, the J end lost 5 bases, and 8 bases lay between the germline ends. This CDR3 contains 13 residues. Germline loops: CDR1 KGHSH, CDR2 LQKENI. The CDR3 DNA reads TGTGCCAGCTCACCGGGGGCAGATCAGCCCCAGCATTTT. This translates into CASSPGADQPQHF. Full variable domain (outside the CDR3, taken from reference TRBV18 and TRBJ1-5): NAGVMQNPRHLVRRRGQEARLRCSPMKGHSHVYWYRQLPEEGLKFMVYLQKENIIDESGMPKERFSAEFPKEGPSILRIQQVVRGDSAAYFCASSPGADQPQHFGDGTRLSIL.

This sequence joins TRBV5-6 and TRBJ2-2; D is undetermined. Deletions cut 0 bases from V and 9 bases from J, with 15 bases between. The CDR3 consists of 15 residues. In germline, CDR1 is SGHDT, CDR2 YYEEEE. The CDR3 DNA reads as TGTGCCAGCAGCTTGGCAGGCGCTACCCCGAGGGAGCTGTTTTTT. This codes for CASSLAGATPRELFF.

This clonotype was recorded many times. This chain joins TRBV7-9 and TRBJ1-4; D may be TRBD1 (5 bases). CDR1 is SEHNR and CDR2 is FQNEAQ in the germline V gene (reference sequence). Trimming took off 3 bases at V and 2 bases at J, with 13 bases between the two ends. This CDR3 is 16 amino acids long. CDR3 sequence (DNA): TGTGCCAGCAGCTTCGGTGGTTCAGGGACTAATGAAAAACTGTTTTTT. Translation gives CASSFGGSGTNEKLFF.

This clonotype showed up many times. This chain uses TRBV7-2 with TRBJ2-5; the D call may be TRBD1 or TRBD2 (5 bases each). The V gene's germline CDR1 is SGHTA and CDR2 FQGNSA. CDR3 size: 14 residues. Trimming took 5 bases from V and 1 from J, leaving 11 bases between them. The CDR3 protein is CASSHNGAQETQYF. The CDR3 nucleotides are TGTGCCAGCAGCCACAACGGGGCCCAAGAGACCCAGTACTTC.

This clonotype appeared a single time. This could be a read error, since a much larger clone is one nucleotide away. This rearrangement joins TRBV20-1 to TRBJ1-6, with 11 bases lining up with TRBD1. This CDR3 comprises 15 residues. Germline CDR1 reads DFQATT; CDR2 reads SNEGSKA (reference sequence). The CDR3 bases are TGCAGTGCTAGGGGACAGGGGGTCGATAAGTCACCCCTCCACTTT. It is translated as CSARGQGVDKSPLHF.

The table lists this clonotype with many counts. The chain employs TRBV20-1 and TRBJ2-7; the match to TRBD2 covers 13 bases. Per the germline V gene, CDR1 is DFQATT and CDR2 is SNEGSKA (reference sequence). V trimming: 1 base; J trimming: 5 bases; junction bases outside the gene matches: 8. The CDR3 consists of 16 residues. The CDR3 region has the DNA TGCAGTGCTAGAGCCCGGGGGACTAGCGGGGCCCACGAGCAGTACTTC. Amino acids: CSARARGTSGAHEQYF.

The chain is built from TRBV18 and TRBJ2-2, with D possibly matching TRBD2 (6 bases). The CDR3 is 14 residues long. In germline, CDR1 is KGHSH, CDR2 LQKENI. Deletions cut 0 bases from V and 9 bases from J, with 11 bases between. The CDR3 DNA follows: TGTGCCAGCTCACCACCCTGGACTACCCGGGAGCTGTTTTTT. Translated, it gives CASSPPWTTRELFF.

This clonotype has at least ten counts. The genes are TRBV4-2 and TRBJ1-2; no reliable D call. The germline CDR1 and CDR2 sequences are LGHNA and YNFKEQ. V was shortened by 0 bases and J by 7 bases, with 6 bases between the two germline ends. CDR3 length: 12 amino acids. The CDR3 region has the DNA TGTGCCAGCAGCCAAGACGGTCGTGGCTACACCTTC. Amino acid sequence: CASSQDGRGYTF.

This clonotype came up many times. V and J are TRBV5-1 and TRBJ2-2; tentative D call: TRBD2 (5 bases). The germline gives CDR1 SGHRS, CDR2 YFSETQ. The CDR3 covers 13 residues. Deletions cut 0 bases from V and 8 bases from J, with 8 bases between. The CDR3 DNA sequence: TGCGCCAGCAGCTTGGATCGGGGAGGGGAGCTGTTTTTT. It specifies CASSLDRGGELFF.

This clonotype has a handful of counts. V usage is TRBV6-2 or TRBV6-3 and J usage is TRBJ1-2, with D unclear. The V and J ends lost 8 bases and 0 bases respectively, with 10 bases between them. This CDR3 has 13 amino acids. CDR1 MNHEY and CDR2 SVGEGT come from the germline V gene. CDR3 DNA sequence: TGTGCCAGCTTACCGCAATCTAACTATGGCTACACCTTC. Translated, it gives CASLPQSNYGYTF.

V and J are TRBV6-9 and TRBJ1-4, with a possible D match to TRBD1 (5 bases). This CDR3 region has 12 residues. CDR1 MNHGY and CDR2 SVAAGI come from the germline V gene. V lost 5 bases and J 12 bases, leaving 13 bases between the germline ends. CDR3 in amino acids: CASSRGVAELFF. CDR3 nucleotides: TGTGCCAGCAGTCGGGGGGTTGCGGAACTGTTTTTT.

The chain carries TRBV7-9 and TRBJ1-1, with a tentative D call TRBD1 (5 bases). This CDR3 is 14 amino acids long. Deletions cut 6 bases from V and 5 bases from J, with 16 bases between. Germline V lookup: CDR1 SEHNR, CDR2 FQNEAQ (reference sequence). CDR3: CASRRGGARTEAFF. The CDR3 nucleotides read TGTGCCAGCAGGCGGGGTGGGGCTAGGACTGAAGCTTTCTTT.

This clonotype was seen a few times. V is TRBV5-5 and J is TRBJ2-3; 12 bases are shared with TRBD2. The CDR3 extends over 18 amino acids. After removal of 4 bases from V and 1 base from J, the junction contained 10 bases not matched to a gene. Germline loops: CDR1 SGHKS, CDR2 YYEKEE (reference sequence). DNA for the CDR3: TGTGCCAGCAGCCCGCTAGCGGGGGGGCCTCTGGGCACAGATACGCAGTATTTT. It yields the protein CASSPLAGGPLGTDTQYF.

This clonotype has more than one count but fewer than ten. Here the CDR3 DNA reads TGCAGTGCTAGACCACTGACAGGGGGGGAGACCCAGTACTTC. This gives the protein CSARPLTGGETQYF. The chain carries TRBV20-1 and TRBJ2-5; 9 bases agree with TRBD1. The junction had 6 bases not matched to a gene; V was cut back by 2 bases and J by 5 bases. CDR1 DFQATT and CDR2 SNEGSKA come from the germline V gene (reference sequence). The CDR3 extends over 14 amino acids.

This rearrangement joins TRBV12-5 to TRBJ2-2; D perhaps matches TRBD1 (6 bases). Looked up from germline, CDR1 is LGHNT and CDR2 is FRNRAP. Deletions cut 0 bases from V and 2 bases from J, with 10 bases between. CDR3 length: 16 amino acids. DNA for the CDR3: TGTGCTAGTGGTTTGGTACTAGGGACAAACACCGGGGAGCTGTTTTTT. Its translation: CASGLVLGTNTGELFF.

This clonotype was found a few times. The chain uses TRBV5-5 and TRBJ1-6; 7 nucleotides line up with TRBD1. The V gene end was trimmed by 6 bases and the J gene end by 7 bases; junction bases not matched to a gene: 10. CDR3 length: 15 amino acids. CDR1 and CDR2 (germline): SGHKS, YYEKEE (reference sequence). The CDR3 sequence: CASNLDRAGNSPLHF. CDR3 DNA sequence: TGTGCCAGCAACCTAGACAGGGCAGGGAATTCACCCCTCCACTTT.

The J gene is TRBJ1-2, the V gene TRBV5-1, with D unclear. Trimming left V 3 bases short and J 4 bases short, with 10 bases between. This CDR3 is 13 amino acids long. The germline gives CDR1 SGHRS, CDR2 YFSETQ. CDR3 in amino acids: CASSSTAVYGYTF. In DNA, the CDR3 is TGCGCCAGCAGCTCCACAGCGGTCTATGGCTACACCTTC. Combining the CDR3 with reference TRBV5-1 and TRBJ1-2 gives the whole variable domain KAGVTQTPRYLIKTRGQQVTLSCSPISGHRSVSWYQQTPGQGLQFLFEYFSETQRNKGNFPGRFSGRQFSNSRSEMNVSTLELGDSALYLCASSSTAVYGYTFGSGTRLTVV.

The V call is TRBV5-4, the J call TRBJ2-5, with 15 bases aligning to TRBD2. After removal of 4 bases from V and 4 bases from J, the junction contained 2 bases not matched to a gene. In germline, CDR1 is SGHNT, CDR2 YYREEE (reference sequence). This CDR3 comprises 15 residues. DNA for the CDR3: TGTGCCAGCAGCCGGACTAGCGGGGGGGTAGAGACCCAGTACTTC. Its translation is CASSRTSGGVETQYF. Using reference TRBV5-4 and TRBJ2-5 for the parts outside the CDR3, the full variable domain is ETGVTQSPTHLIKTRGQQVTLRCSSQSGHNTVSWYQQALGQGPQFIFQYYREEENGRGNFPPRFSGLQFPNYSSELNVNALELDDSALYLCASSRTSGGVETQYFGPGTRLLVL.

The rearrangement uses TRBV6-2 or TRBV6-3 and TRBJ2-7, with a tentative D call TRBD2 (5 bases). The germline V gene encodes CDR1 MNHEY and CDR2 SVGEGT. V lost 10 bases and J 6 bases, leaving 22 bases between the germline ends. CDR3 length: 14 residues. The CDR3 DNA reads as TGTGCCACCGCCCGCGCGCCGAGGGTAGTCGAGCAGTACGTC. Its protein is CATARAPRVVEQYV.

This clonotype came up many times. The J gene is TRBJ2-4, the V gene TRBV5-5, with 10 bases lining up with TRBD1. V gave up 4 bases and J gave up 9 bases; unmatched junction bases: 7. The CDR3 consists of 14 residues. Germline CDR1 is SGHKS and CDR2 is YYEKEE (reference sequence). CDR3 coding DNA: TGTGCCAGCAGCCAGACAGGGGGCGAACGCATTCAGTACTTC. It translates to CASSQTGGERIQYF.

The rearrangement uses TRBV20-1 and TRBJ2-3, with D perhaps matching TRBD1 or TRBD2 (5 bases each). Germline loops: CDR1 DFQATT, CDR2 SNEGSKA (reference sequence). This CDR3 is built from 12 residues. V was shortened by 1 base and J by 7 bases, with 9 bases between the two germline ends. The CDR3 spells CSARGGPHTQYF. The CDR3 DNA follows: TGCAGTGCTAGAGGGGGACCACATACGCAGTATTTT.

The CDR3, as DNA: TGTGCCAGCAGCACAGGACCCACACCTTCTAGGGGGCTTTACGAGCAGTACTTC. Protein sequence: CASSTGPTPSRGLYEQYF. The gene calls are TRBV7-6 and TRBJ2-7; TRBD1 matches at 7 bases. Per germline, CDR1 SGHVS and CDR2 FNYEAQ. V lost 5 bases to trimming and J lost 4 bases; unmatched junction nucleotides: 20. CDR3 length: 18 amino acids.